This passage covers 20 T cell receptor beta chains from one sample sequenced in a study of regulatory T cells in long-lasting Graves disease. With iRepertoire HTBI primers and Arm-PCR of CDR3 regions, TCR beta libraries were built. Each CDR3 protein gets one entry after TCRdb re-called the multiplex PCR reads with MiXCR. The repertoire holds around 500,000 distinct CDR3 sequences, with around 12% as singletons. Time point in this sample: newly diagnosed GD, antithyroid drugs for less than 3 months. Extracted PBMC RNA gave rise to the TCR library. The same data also contributed to another study, on T cells in Graves' hyperthyroidism and ophthalmopathy.

Here the sequenced sample was peripheral blood mononuclear cells (PBMCs), taken at new diagnosis, from a patient treated with antithyroid drugs. These receptors came from a woman aged 30 to 39 with Graves disease.

This chain connects TRBV20-1 to TRBJ1-1; 8 bases fit TRBD1. V shed 6 bases and J 4 bases; nucleotides not matched to a gene: 10. The CDR3 is 14 amino acids. Germline values: CDR1 DFQATT, CDR2 SNEGSKA (reference sequence). In nucleotides, the CDR3 is TGCAGTGCCCCCAGGGGACAGGATGGCACTGAAGCTTTCTTT. Translation: CSAPRGQDGTEAFF.

This chain uses TRBV28 with TRBJ1-2; D is unclear. The CDR3 has 12 residues. Germline values: CDR1 MDHEN, CDR2 SYDVKM. The ends were cut back, 5 bases at V and 5 bases at J, with 9 bases in the middle. The CDR3 here is CASSLQRYGYTF. The CDR3 DNA is TGTGCCAGCAGTCTGCAGCGGTATGGCTACACCTTC.

This clonotype was found many times. J is TRBJ1-1 and V is TRBV27; D is possibly TRBD1 (5 bases). The V gene lost 6 bases and the J gene lost 4 bases, with 15 bases spanning the gap. From germline, CDR1 is MNHEY and CDR2 SMNVEV (reference sequence). The CDR3 sequence is 14 residues long. The CDR3 sequence is CASSSGLGTTEAFF. DNA of the CDR3: TGTGCCAGCAGCTCCGGGCTAGGGACCACTGAAGCTTTCTTT.

The chain links TRBV19 to TRBJ1-6; D remains ambiguous. This CDR3 region has 16 residues. Germline V gene sequence: CDR1 LNHDA, CDR2 SQIVND (reference sequence). Deletions cut 1 base from V and 0 bases from J, with 7 bases between. CDR3 nucleotides: TGTGCCAGTAGTATAGGAGCGAGCTCCTATAATTCACCCCTCCACTTT. It is translated as CASSIGASSYNSPLHF. The whole variable domain, remainder taken from reference TRBV19 and TRBJ1-6, is DGGITQSPKYLFRKEGQNVTLSCEQNLNHDAMYWYRQDPGQGLRLIYYSQIVNDFQKGDIAEGYSVSREKKESFPLTVTSAQKNPTAFYLCASSIGASSYNSPLHFGNGTRLTVT.

V gene TRBV6-1 combines with J gene TRBJ2-7, with 8 bases matching TRBD1. This CDR3 is built from 15 residues. In germline, CDR1 is MNHNS, CDR2 SASEGT. V trimming: 6 bases; J trimming: 5 bases; junction bases outside the gene matches: 12. The CDR3: CASSPDRGPSNEQYF. In DNA form, the CDR3 reads TGTGCCAGCAGCCCAGACAGGGGACCTTCGAACGAGCAGTACTTC.

This clonotype was recorded a few times. V and J are TRBV7-6 and TRBJ2-2; D remains unclear. The germline V gene has CDR1 SGHVS and CDR2 FNYEAQ. The CDR3 totals 15 residues. Trimming took 1 base from V and 3 from J, leaving 9 bases between them. CDR3 in DNA: TGTGCCAGCAGCTTAGTATTCACGGACACCGGGGAGCTGTTTTTT. As protein: CASSLVFTDTGELFF.

With regard to this clonotype: A much larger clone is a single base away; this may be a read error. This CDR3 is missing its conserved last phenylalanine or tryptophan, likely due to a read error. The rearrangement uses TRBV11-3 and TRBJ2-2; 7 bases agree with TRBD2. J was trimmed by 4 bases and V by 4 bases; bases with no gene match: 6. CDR3 length: 15 residues. Germline-derived CDR1 and CDR2 are SGHNT and YENEEA. The chain's CDR3 is CASSSMGGSTGELFS. DNA for the CDR3: TGTGCCAGCAGCTCAATGGGGGGGAGCACCGGGGAGCTGTTTTCT.

In this sample, this clonotype turned up many times. This chain links TRBV20-1 with TRBJ2-1; 7 nucleotides match TRBD2. The CDR3 consists of 15 residues. CDR1 and CDR2 from the germline V gene are DFQATT and SNEGSKA (reference sequence). The V gene end was trimmed by 5 bases and the J gene end by 4 bases; junction bases not matched to a gene: 11. The CDR3 nucleotides are TGCAGTGCTCTTGCCGTAGGGAGGGGTTACAATGAGCAGTTCTTC. As protein: CSALAVGRGYNEQFF.

This clonotype has ten or more counts. This rearrangement joins TRBV11-2 to TRBJ2-7; TRBD2 matches at 15 bases. Looked up from germline, CDR1 is SGHAT and CDR2 is FQNNGV. V was pared by 5 bases and J by 2 bases, with 4 bases of the junction left unmatched. The CDR3 consists of 16 residues. CDR3 bases: TGTGCCAGCAGCAGGACTAGCGGGAGGGCACCCTACGAGCAGTACTTC. Residues: CASSRTSGRAPYEQYF.

This clonotype was observed many times. The chain links TRBV20-1 to TRBJ2-5; D remains ambiguous. Trimming stripped 0 bases from V and 6 bases from J, with 8 bases between. The CDR3 covers 12 residues. The V gene's germline CDR1 is DFQATT and CDR2 SNEGSKA (reference sequence). CDR3 residues: CSARDPRQTQYF. Here the CDR3 DNA reads TGCAGTGCTAGAGATCCTCGGCAGACCCAGTACTTC.

This clonotype has at least ten counts. The CDR3 region has the DNA TGCAGTGCTAGACTAGCGAAGGGCGAGCAGTACTTC. This gives the protein CSARLAKGEQYF. V gene TRBV20-1 combines with J gene TRBJ2-7; possible D gene TRBD2, 6 bases. CDR1 DFQATT and CDR2 SNEGSKA come from the germline V gene (reference sequence). V shed 2 bases and J shed 6 bases, with 11 bases lying between them. The CDR3 is made up of 12 amino acids.

This clonotype was counted many times. This chain links TRBV13 with TRBJ2-7; 9 positions match TRBD1. Germline loops: CDR1 PRHDT, CDR2 FYEKMQ (reference sequence). V lost 3 bases to trimming and J lost 0 bases; unmatched junction nucleotides: 3. This CDR3 is 15 amino acids long. CDR3 sequence reads: CASSFGTGFSYEQYF. In DNA form, the CDR3 reads TGTGCCAGCAGCTTCGGGACAGGGTTCTCCTACGAGCAGTACTTC. The full variable domain, rest sourced from reference TRBV13 and TRBJ2-7, is AAGVIQSPRHLIKEKRETATLKCYPIPRHDTVYWYQQGPGQDPQFLISFYEKMQSDKGSIPDRFSAQQFSDYHSELNMSSLELGDSALYFCASSFGTGFSYEQYFGPGTRLTVT.

Concerning this clonotype: This may arise from a read error, as a much more abundant clone is one base away. The CDR3 spells CASSYSRALSGRQDEQFF. For the CDR3, the DNA is TGTGCCAGCAGTTACTCGCGGGCCCTTAGCGGGAGGCAGGACGAGCAGTTCTTC. The rearrangement links TRBV6-2 or TRBV6-3 to TRBJ2-1; TRBD2 agrees at 10 bases. There are 18 residues in the CDR3. Germline-derived CDR1 and CDR2 are MNHEY and SVGEGT. Germline trimming cut 0 bases from V and 10 bases from J; bases unmatched to any gene: 15.

This chain joins TRBV4-2 and TRBJ2-1, with TRBD2 identical over 13 bases. The CDR3 extends over 17 amino acids. The V segment lost 3 bases and the J segment 4 bases; nucleotides outside the gene matches: 6. CDR1 and CDR2 (germline): LGHNA, YNFKEQ. CDR3 bases: TGTGCCAGCAGCCAGCCATGGACTAGCGGGAGATACAATGAGCAGTTCTTC. As protein: CASSQPWTSGRYNEQFF.

This clonotype was observed a handful of times. The chain recombines TRBV6-2 or TRBV6-3 with TRBJ2-3, with TRBD2 matching 7 bases. The J segment lost 3 bases and the V segment lost 0 bases, leaving 6 bases of the junction unmatched. The length of the CDR3 is 16 residues. CDR1 and CDR2 from the germline V gene are MNHEY and SVGEGT. CDR3 protein: CASSYSIGGETDTQYF. The CDR3 bases are TGTGCCAGCAGTTACTCGATTGGGGGGGAGACAGATACGCAGTATTTT.

This clonotype occurred many times. The rearrangement links TRBV11-2 to TRBJ2-7; 9 nucleotides line up with TRBD2. Germline-derived CDR1 and CDR2 are SGHAT and FQNNGV. The trim removed 1 base at V and 4 bases at J, leaving 8 bases unmatched. This CDR3 region has 16 residues. CDR3 residues: CASSLGTLAGSYEQYF. The CDR3 nucleotides are TGTGCCAGCAGCTTAGGGACCCTAGCGGGATCGTACGAGCAGTACTTC.

This clonotype was observed at least ten times. J is TRBJ2-7 and V is TRBV12-3 or TRBV12-4, with D unclear. The V end lost 8 bases, the J end lost 1 base, and 9 bases lay between the germline ends. The CDR3 covers 12 residues. The CDR3 loop is CASSVGSYEQYF. CDR3 DNA: TGTGCCAGCTCAGTCGGATCCTACGAGCAGTACTTC.

This clonotype has ten or more counts. The CDR3 is CASSVRDRRGETQYF. The CDR3 DNA sequence: TGTGCCAGCAGTGTTAGAGACAGGAGAGGAGAGACCCAGTACTTC. The V call is TRBV7-9, the J call TRBJ2-5; D is possibly TRBD1 (6 bases). V lost 6 bases to trimming and J lost 4 bases, with 18 bases between them. This CDR3 spans 15 amino acids. The germline V gene has CDR1 SEHNR and CDR2 FQNEAQ (reference sequence).

Ten or more counts support this clonotype. The gene calls are TRBV24-1 and TRBJ2-1; 8 positions match TRBD2. With 3 bases clipped from V and 8 bases from J, the junction kept 8 bases outside the gene matches. The germline CDR1 and CDR2 sequences are KGHDR and SFDVKD. This CDR3 comprises 15 residues. The CDR3 DNA reads as TGTGCCACCAGTGATCCGAGCGGGAGAAGCTATGAGCAGTTCTTC. It encodes CATSDPSGRSYEQFF.

V gene TRBV24-1 combines with J gene TRBJ1-2; D ambiguous. CDR3 length: 13 residues. The V end lost 5 bases, the J end lost 2 bases, and 8 bases lay between the germline ends. Germline V gene sequence: CDR1 KGHDR, CDR2 SFDVKD. The CDR3 region has the DNA TGTGCCACCAGTGGTGGGAAGAACTATGGCTACACCTTC. Its protein is CATSGGKNYGYTF.